The table lists the clone carrying this T cell receptor beta chain with a count of one. This entry belongs to a study of blood T cell repertoires in COVID-19. The V gene lost 10 bases and the J gene lost 5 bases, with 13 bases spanning the gap. CDR3 length: 12 residues. Looked up from germline, CDR1 is MNHEY and CDR2 is SVGAGI. The protocol was immunoSEQ multiplex PCR, while the TCRdb copy is restricted to in-frame clones and leaves out a portion. The repertoire holds roughly 330,000 clones, with about 85% as singletons. Participants' reported clinical history set cohort assignment. The sample consisted of PBMCs or T cells enriched from blood (not recorded which). The TCR comes from a woman in her thirties who had recovered from COVID-19. The rearrangement uses TRBV6-5 and TRBJ2-3; no clear D. As DNA, the CDR3 is TGTGCCACCCTCGACCTAGGAGATACGCAGTATTTT. It specifies CATLDLGDTQYF.